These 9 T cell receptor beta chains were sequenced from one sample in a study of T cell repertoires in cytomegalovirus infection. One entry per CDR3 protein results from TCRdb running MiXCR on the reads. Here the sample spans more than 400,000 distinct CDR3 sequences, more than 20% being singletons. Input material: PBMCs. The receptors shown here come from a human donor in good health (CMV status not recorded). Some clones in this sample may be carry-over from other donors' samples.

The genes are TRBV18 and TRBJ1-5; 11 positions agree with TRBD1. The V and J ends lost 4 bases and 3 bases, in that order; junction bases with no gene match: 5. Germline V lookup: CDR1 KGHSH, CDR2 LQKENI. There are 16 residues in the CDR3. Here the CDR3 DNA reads TGTGCCAGCTCACAAGGACAGGGGGCTCTCAATCAGCCCCAGCATTTT. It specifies CASSQGQGALNQPQHF.

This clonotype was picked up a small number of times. The chain's CDR3 is CASSQEVGQPQHF. As DNA, the CDR3 is TGCGCCAGCAGCCAGGAGGTTGGTCAGCCCCAGCATTTT. This chain links TRBV4-3 with TRBJ1-5; D not resolved. The CDR3 covers 13 residues. Trimming took off 3 bases at V and 6 bases at J, with 9 bases between the two ends. Germline CDR1 LGHNA, CDR2 YSLEER.

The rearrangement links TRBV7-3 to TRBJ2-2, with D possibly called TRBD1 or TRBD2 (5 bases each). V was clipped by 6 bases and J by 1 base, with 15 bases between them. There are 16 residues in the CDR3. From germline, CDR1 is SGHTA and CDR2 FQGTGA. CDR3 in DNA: TGTGCCAGCAGACCTAGGGGTAGCGAGAACACCGGGGAGCTGTTTTTT. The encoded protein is CASRPRGSENTGELFF.

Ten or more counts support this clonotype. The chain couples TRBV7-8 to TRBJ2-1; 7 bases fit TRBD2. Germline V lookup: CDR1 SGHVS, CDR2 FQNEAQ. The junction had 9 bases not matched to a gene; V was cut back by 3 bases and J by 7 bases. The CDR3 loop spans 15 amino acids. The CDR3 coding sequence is TGTGCCAGCAGCTTGGGAAGGCTCGGGGGGAATGAGCAGTTCTTC. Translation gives CASSLGRLGGNEQFF. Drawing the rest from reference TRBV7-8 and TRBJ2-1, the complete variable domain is GAGVSQSPRYKVAKRGQDVALRCDPISGHVSLFWYQQALGQGPEFLTYFQNEAQLDKSGLPSDRFFAERPEGSVSTLKIQRTQQEDSAVYLCASSLGRLGGNEQFFGPGTRLTVL.

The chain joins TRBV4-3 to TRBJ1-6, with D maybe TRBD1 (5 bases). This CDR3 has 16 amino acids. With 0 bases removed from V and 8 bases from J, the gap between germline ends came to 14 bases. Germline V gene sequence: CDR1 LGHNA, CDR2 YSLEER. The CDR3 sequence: CASSQELGEGHSPLHF. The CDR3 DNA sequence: TGCGCCAGCAGCCAAGAGCTGGGGGAGGGGCATTCACCCCTCCACTTT.

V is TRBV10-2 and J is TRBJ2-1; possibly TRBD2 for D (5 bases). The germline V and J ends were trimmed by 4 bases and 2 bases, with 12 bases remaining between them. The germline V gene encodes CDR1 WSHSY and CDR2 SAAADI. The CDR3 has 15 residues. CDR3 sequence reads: CASSAGSGTYNEQFF. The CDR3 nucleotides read TGCGCCAGCAGTGCGGGGAGTGGGACCTACAATGAGCAGTTCTTC.

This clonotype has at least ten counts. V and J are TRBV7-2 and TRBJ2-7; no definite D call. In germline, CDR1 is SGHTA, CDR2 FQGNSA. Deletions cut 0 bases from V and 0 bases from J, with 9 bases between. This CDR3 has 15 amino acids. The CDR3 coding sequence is TGTGCCAGCAGCTTAGCTCTCCTGAGCTCCTACGAGCAGTACTTC. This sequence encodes CASSLALLSSYEQYF.

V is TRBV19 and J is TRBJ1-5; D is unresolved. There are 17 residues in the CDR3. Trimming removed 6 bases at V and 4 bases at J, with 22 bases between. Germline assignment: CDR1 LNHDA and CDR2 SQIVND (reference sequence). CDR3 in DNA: TGTGCCAGTAGACTCGCCCGAAGAGGAGTATCAAATCAGCCCCAGCATTTT. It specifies CASRLARRGVSNQPQHF.

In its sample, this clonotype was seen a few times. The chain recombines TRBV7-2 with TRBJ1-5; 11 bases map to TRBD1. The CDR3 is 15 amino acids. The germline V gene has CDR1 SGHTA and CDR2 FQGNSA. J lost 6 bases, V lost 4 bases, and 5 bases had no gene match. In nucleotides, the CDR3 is TGTGCCAGCAGCTCGGGACAGGGGGACAGTCAGCCCCAGCATTTT. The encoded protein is CASSSGQGDSQPQHF.